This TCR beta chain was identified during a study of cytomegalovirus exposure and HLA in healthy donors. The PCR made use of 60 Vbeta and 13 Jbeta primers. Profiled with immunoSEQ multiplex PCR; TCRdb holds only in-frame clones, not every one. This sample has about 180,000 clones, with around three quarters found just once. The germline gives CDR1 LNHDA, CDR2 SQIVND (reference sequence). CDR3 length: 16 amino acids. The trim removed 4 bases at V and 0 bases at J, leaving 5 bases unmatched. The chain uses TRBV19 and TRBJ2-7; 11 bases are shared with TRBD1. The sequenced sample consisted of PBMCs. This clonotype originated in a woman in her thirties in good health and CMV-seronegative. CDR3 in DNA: TGTGCCAGTAGTACACCCGGGACAGGGGGCTCCTACGAGCAGTACTTC. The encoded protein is CASSTPGTGGSYEQYF.